The clone carrying this T cell receptor (beta chain) was seen a few times. The ends were cut back, 0 bases at V and 4 bases at J, with 12 bases in the middle. The length of the CDR3 is 15 residues. CDR1 is MNHEY and CDR2 is SVGAGI in the germline V gene. This entry is derived from a study of shared clonotypes between healthy human individuals. The table came from immunoSEQ multiplex PCR; TCRdb's copy has only in-frame clones and leaves some out. The table shows 850,000 to 1,100,000 clones, with roughly 80% occurring only once. The sequenced sample was memory CD4+ T cells from PBMCs. Subset given: CD45RA-negative fraction. The chain has TRBV6-5 and TRBJ1-2; D is uncertain. The sequence was obtained from a man aged 18 to 29 in good health. Some clones in this sample may be carry-over from other donors' samples. CDR3 sequence: CASSYSTASPYGYTF. The DNA for the CDR3 is TGTGCCAGCAGTTACTCGACCGCTAGCCCCTATGGCTACACCTTC.